The 28 T cell receptor beta chains listed next were all sequenced from one sample in a study of beta chain features in type 1 diabetes. Investigators reverse transcribed all isolated RNA, so they sequenced expressed TCRB transcripts. Here immunoSEQ multiplex PCR was the method, and the copy in TCRdb shows in-frame clones only, minus some. The table lists around 140,000 clones, over 9.5% of them singletons. What was sequenced was naive CD4+ T cells from blood. The receptor source for this set is a man aged 18 to 29 in good health.

This clone has a handful of counts. V and J are TRBV7-2 and TRBJ2-1, with 9 bases aligning to TRBD1. V lost 5 bases to trimming and J lost 4 bases; unmatched junction nucleotides: 6. Germline lookup yields CDR1 SGHTA and CDR2 FQGNSA. The CDR3 runs 15 residues. The CDR3 bases are TGTGCCAGCAGCCCAGGGACAGGGACTTACAATGAGCAGTTCTTC. Protein product: CASSPGTGTYNEQFF.

The gene calls are TRBV27 and TRBJ1-5; possibly TRBD1 for D (6 bases). The germline CDR1 and CDR2 sequences are MNHEY and SMNVEV (reference sequence). This CDR3 is 15 amino acids long. V was cut by 5 bases and J by 0 bases, with 11 bases left in between. CDR3 sequence (DNA): TGTGCCAGCAGTCCCTCAGGGGTTAGCAATCAGCCCCAGCATTTT. Translation gives CASSPSGVSNQPQHF.

This clone was recorded a few times. V and J are TRBV29-1 and TRBJ2-3; 7 nucleotides agree with TRBD1. Trimming cost V 8 bases and J 3 bases; bases outside gene matches: 11. CDR3 size: 14 residues. Per the germline V gene, CDR1 is SQVTM and CDR2 is ANQGSEA. CDR3 protein: CSFRGWSGTDTQYF. CDR3 in DNA: TGCAGCTTCAGGGGGTGGTCGGGTACAGATACGCAGTATTTT.

The rearrangement joins TRBV19 to TRBJ1-2; tentatively, D is TRBD1 (5 bases). The germline gives CDR1 LNHDA, CDR2 SQIVND (reference sequence). With 6 bases removed from V and 3 bases from J, the gap between germline ends came to 20 bases. The CDR3 contains 16 residues. The CDR3 DNA sequence: TGTGCCAGTAGGACTAGTGGGACGTGGATTGACTATGGCTACACCTTC. The encoded protein is CASRTSGTWIDYGYTF.

The CDR3 spells CASSLRGGGPSSYEQYF. DNA of the CDR3: TGTGCCAGCAGCTTAAGGGGCGGGGGTCCTAGCTCCTACGAGCAGTACTTC. This chain joins TRBV7-2 and TRBJ2-7, with TRBD2 matching over 7 bases. Germline V lookup: CDR1 SGHTA, CDR2 FQGNSA. The CDR3 is 17 residues long. V shed 2 bases and J 0 bases; nucleotides not matched to a gene: 10.

J is TRBJ1-4 and V is TRBV5-6; D call uncertain. V was pared by 4 bases and J by 5 bases, with 18 bases between. This CDR3 region has 16 residues. Germline V gene data show CDR1 as SGHDT and CDR2 as YYEEEE. CDR3 in amino acids: CASSARATGRNEKLFF. CDR3 in DNA: TGTGCCAGCAGCGCGAGGGCGACTGGAAGGAATGAAAAACTGTTTTTT. The whole variable domain, filled in from reference TRBV5-6 and TRBJ1-4, reads DAGVTQSPTHLIKTRGQQVTLRCSPKSGHDTVSWYQQALGQGPQFIFQYYEEEERQRGNFPDRFSGHQFPNYSSELNVNALLLGDSALYLCASSARATGRNEKLFFGSGTQLSVL.

This clone was found a few times. The chain recombines TRBV5-1 with TRBJ1-4; weak D call: TRBD1 (6 bases). The germline CDR1 and CDR2 sequences are SGHRS and YFSETQ. CDR3 length: 14 residues. V lost 4 bases and J lost 4, with 11 bases in between. CDR3 sequence: CASSAGTHNEKLFF. As DNA, the CDR3 is TGCGCCAGCAGCGCCGGGACACATAATGAAAAACTGTTTTTT.

This clone was recorded a few times. The genes are TRBV6-1 and TRBJ2-6; D uncertain. Germline loops: CDR1 MNHNS, CDR2 SASEGT. Trimming took 3 bases from V and 0 from J, leaving 6 bases between them. CDR3 length: 15 amino acids. The CDR3 here is CASSEKSSGANVLTF. CDR3 sequence (DNA): TGTGCCAGCAGTGAGAAGAGCTCTGGGGCCAACGTCCTGACTTTC.

This clone was counted only a few times. V is TRBV7-3 and J is TRBJ2-2; no firm D call. Germline V gene data show CDR1 as SGHTA and CDR2 as FQGTGA. The CDR3 runs 14 residues. With 3 bases removed from V and 0 bases from J, the gap between germline ends came to 5 bases. CDR3 sequence: CASSFVANTGELFF. In DNA form, the CDR3 reads TGTGCCAGCAGCTTTGTAGCGAACACCGGGGAGCTGTTTTTT. The variable domain in full, completed from reference TRBV7-3 and TRBJ2-2, reads GAGVSQTPSNKVTEKGKYVELRCDPISGHTALYWYRQSLGQGPEFLIYFQGTGAADDSGLPNDRFFAVRPEGSVSTLKIQRTERGDSAVYLCASSFVANTGELFFGEGSRLTVL.

This chain connects TRBV19 to TRBJ1-3; D is undetermined. The CDR3 consists of 16 residues. The germline gives CDR1 LNHDA, CDR2 SQIVND (reference sequence). V was cut by 7 bases and J by 3 bases, with 19 bases left in between. CDR3 sequence reads: CASNPAPGTGGNTIYF. CDR3 nucleotides: TGTGCCAGTAACCCAGCCCCGGGAACGGGTGGAAACACCATATATTTT.

The genes are TRBV30 and TRBJ1-4; 7 bases agree with TRBD1. The CDR3 is 13 residues long. CDR1 and CDR2 from the germline V gene are GTSNPN and SVGIG (reference sequence). V dropped 5 bases and J dropped 4; count of bases not matched to a gene: 4. The CDR3 sequence: CAWWTGDNEKLFF. CDR3 coding DNA: TGTGCCTGGTGGACAGGAGATAATGAAAAACTGTTTTTT.

A few counts support this clone. This chain uses TRBV7-2 with TRBJ2-1, with 8 bases aligning to TRBD2. V lost 2 bases and J lost 5; bases outside the gene matches: 5. The CDR3 spans 15 residues. The germline V gene has CDR1 SGHTA and CDR2 FQGNSA. DNA of the CDR3: TGTGCCAGCAGCTTACTTTCGGGGGGGGACAATGAGCAGTTCTTC. Its protein product is CASSLLSGGDNEQFF.

This rearrangement joins TRBV7-2 to TRBJ2-7; TRBD1 matches 7 bases. The CDR3 length is 14 residues. Germline loops: CDR1 SGHTA, CDR2 FQGNSA. Trimming took 8 bases from V and 4 from J; bases not matched to a gene: 11. CDR3 DNA: TGTGCCAGCTCCCCATGGGCAGGGGGTTACGAGCAGTACTTC. This encodes CASSPWAGGYEQYF.

This clone was recorded a few times. The V gene is TRBV9, the J gene TRBJ2-1; D may be TRBD1 (6 bases). Germline values: CDR1 SGDLS, CDR2 YYNGEE. The CDR3 consists of 13 residues. Trimming shortened V by 2 bases and J by 8 bases, and 11 bases separated the two germline ends. CDR3 loop: CASSVLGAYEQFF. In DNA form, the CDR3 reads TGTGCCAGCAGCGTCCTGGGGGCCTATGAGCAGTTCTTC.

This clone occurred a few times. The chain joins TRBV6-5 to TRBJ2-5; 9 bases match TRBD1. CDR1 is MNHEY and CDR2 is SVGAGI in the germline V gene. The CDR3 sequence is 14 residues long. Trimming took 4 bases from V and 4 from J; bases not matched to a gene: 4. CDR3 sequence reads: CASSSGTGTETQYF. The CDR3 nucleotides are TGTGCCAGCAGTTCCGGGACAGGGACAGAGACCCAGTACTTC.

There are a few counts of this clone. V gene TRBV7-2 combines with J gene TRBJ2-6, with a tentative D call TRBD2 (5 bases). The germline gives CDR1 SGHTA, CDR2 FQGNSA. Trimming removed 4 bases at V and 0 bases at J, with 10 bases between. The CDR3 spans 16 residues. The CDR3 here is CASSSRGYSGANVLTF. CDR3 DNA sequence: TGTGCCAGCAGCTCCCGGGGTTACTCTGGGGCCAACGTCCTGACTTTC. Full variable domain (outside the CDR3, taken from reference TRBV7-2 and TRBJ2-6): GAGVSQSPSNKVTEKGKDVELRCDPISGHTALYWYRQSLGQGLEFLIYFQGNSAPDKSGLPSDRFSAERTGGSVSTLTIQRTQQEDSAVYLCASSSRGYSGANVLTFGAGSRLTVL.

This clone was counted many times. The chain has TRBV29-1 and TRBJ2-3; TRBD1 aligns across 7 bases. Germline values: CDR1 SQVTM, CDR2 ANQGSEA. Trimming at V came to 4 bases and at J to 3 bases, leaving 7 bases not matched to a gene. This CDR3 spans 14 amino acids. CDR3 in DNA: TGCAGCGTTGGACAGGGATCGCGGACAGATACGCAGTATTTT. As protein: CSVGQGSRTDTQYF.

This clone was detected only a few times. The chain links TRBV28 to TRBJ2-7, with 7 bases identical to TRBD2. With 5 bases clipped from V and 3 bases from J, the junction kept 10 bases outside the gene matches. CDR3 size: 15 residues. CDR1 and CDR2 (germline): MDHEN, SYDVKM. CDR3 DNA: TGTGCCAGCAGTCCTCGGGGAGGGATGGACTACGAGCAGTACTTC. It yields the protein CASSPRGGMDYEQYF.

This clone has a handful of counts. The genes are TRBV7-8 and TRBJ1-2; no reliable D call. V dropped 6 bases and J dropped 4 bases, with 12 bases sitting between them. Germline V gene sequence: CDR1 SGHVS, CDR2 FQNEAQ. This CDR3 has 13 amino acids. CDR3 in amino acids: CASRRAGSYGYTF. The CDR3, as DNA: TGTGCCAGCAGGCGTGCGGGTAGCTATGGCTACACCTTC.

This clone was observed a handful of times. The gene calls are TRBV28 and TRBJ1-2; 8 nucleotides match TRBD1. The germline CDR1 and CDR2 sequences are MDHEN and SYDVKM. CDR3 size: 14 residues. Trimming cost V 6 bases and J 3 bases; bases outside gene matches: 6. The CDR3 sequence: CASSSSGGDYGYTF. For the CDR3, the DNA is TGTGCCAGCAGCTCCTCAGGGGGCGACTATGGCTACACCTTC.

This clone turned up a few times. The V gene is TRBV7-7, the J gene TRBJ2-1; D is undetermined. Germline V gene sequence: CDR1 SSHAT, CDR2 FNYEAQ (reference sequence). V lost 1 base, J lost 10 bases, and 11 bases lay in between. The CDR3 length is 13 residues. The CDR3 bases are TGTGCCAGCAGCTTAGAAGTATCGAGCGAGCAGTTCTTC. Protein: CASSLEVSSEQFF. Drawing the rest from reference TRBV7-7 and TRBJ2-1, the complete variable domain is GAGVSQSPRYKVTKRGQDVTLRCDPISSHATLYWYQQALGQGPEFLTYFNYEAQPDKSGLPSDRFSAERPEGSISTLTIQRTEQRDSAMYRCASSLEVSSEQFFGPGTRLTVL.

The table lists this clone with a few counts. V usage is TRBV10-1 and J usage is TRBJ2-7; 8 bases are a match to TRBD1. The germline CDR1 and CDR2 sequences are WNHNN and SYGVQD (reference sequence). The CDR3 is 15 residues long. V lost 5 bases, J lost 7 bases, and 13 bases stayed unmatched. CDR3 in DNA: TGCGCCAGCAGTACCGGGACAGGTTCTGGGGGAGAGCAGTACTTC. Translated, it gives CASSTGTGSGGEQYF.

CDR3 residues: CSVEKTGPLYEQYF. Here the CDR3 DNA reads TGCAGCGTTGAAAAAACAGGTCCCTTGTACGAGCAGTACTTC. The chain is built from TRBV29-1 and TRBJ2-7; D possibly corresponds to TRBD1 (5 bases). V lost 2 bases, J lost 4 bases, and 15 bases lay in between. CDR1 is SQVTM, CDR2 ANQGSEA, per germline. The CDR3 spans 14 residues.

Of note for this clone: Other DNA sequences in the same sample also yield this CDR3. V gene TRBV5-1 combines with J gene TRBJ2-7; D is unclear. Per germline, CDR1 SGHRS and CDR2 YFSETQ. The CDR3 totals 13 residues. Deletions cut 1 base from V and 0 bases from J, with 5 bases between. The CDR3 region is CASSLTASYEQYF. The CDR3 DNA sequence: TGCGCCAGCAGCTTGACTGCCTCCTACGAGCAGTACTTC.

This clone was recorded at least ten times. In DNA, the CDR3 is TGCAGCGTTGTTAGCGGGGGATCGGATACGCAGTATTTT. It translates to CSVVSGGSDTQYF. This chain connects TRBV29-1 to TRBJ2-3; the match to TRBD2 covers 9 bases. Looked up from germline, CDR1 is SQVTM and CDR2 is ANQGSEA. This CDR3 has 13 amino acids. Trimming at V came to 4 bases and at J to 6 bases, leaving 5 bases not matched to a gene.

This clone was counted only a few times. V is TRBV19 and J is TRBJ2-7; TRBD1 aligns across 8 bases. Trimming cost V 6 bases and J 1 base; bases outside gene matches: 5. The CDR3 extends over 14 amino acids. CDR1 LNHDA and CDR2 SQIVND come from the germline V gene (reference sequence). The CDR3, as DNA: TGTGCCAGTAGAAACAGGGGGAAATCCTACGAGCAGTACTTC. Translated, it gives CASRNRGKSYEQYF.

This clone was recorded a few times. The chain has TRBV6-5 and TRBJ1-2; D gene ambiguous. The CDR3 covers 15 residues. V was cut by 0 bases and J by 2 bases, with 10 bases left in between. Germline assignment: CDR1 MNHEY and CDR2 SVGAGI. The CDR3 DNA reads as TGTGCCAGCAGTTACTCGCGGGGAGAGAACTATGGCTACACCTTC. It is translated as CASSYSRGENYGYTF.

This chain uses TRBV5-1 with TRBJ2-3, with D possibly matching TRBD1 (6 bases). CDR1 is SGHRS, CDR2 YFSETQ, per germline. The CDR3 has 18 residues. Between the trimmed V and J ends, which lost 3 bases and 2 bases, there was a span of 22 bases. The CDR3 is CASSSKLRTEYDTDTQYF. CDR3 bases: TGCGCCAGCAGCTCCAAACTCCGGACAGAGTACGACACAGATACGCAGTATTTT.